The clone carrying this T cell receptor beta chain has more than one count but fewer than ten. The antigen is unknown. Each sample yielded at least 6 million isolated PBMCs. The data are from a study of blood T cells in healthy people across ages. Overall study findings and caveats: Using unsorted PBMCs precluded a conclusive naive versus antigen-experienced comparison.

For the second PCR, which ran for roughly 6 to 11 cycles, a sample-barcoded 5' primer and a J-beta primer mix were used. Template switching added a 12-random-nucleotide identifier to every cDNA molecule. Every sample gave at least 2.5 million paired-end reads containing CDR3. Each CDR3 protein gets one entry after TCRdb re-called the 5' RACE reads with MiXCR. The table includes about 1,600,000 distinct CDR3 sequences, roughly 45% detected once. This CDR3 is built from 12 residues. Trimming pared 2 bases from V and 4 bases from J, leaving 6 bases between. The germline gives CDR1 DFQATT, CDR2 SNEGSKA (reference sequence).

The V and J genes are TRBV20-1 and TRBJ1-5; D is unresolved. The sequenced material came from blood. This TCR derives from a woman younger than 35 in good health. The CDR3, as DNA: TGCAGTGCTAGACTGACTAATCAGCCCCAGCATTTT. The encoded protein is CSARLTNQPQHF.